The clone carrying this T cell receptor (beta chain) has more than one count but fewer than ten. Sample time point: newly diagnosed GD, antithyroid drugs for less than 3 months. PBMCs were the source of the RNA used for TCR sequencing. Patients with Graves' disease were diagnosed by American Thyroid Association guidelines. This sample is drawn from a study of regulatory T cells in long-lasting Graves disease. iRepertoire HTBI primers and Arm-PCR of CDR3 regions built TCR beta libraries. TCRdb re-called the multiplex PCR reads with MiXCR, one entry per CDR3 protein. Of 370,000 or so distinct CDR3 sequences listed, roughly 15% are singletons. This sample was shared with a second study, whose subject was T cells in Graves' hyperthyroidism and ophthalmopathy. That report adds: RT-PCR in the first round (using the HTBI primer set) targeted the TCR CDR3.

The sequencing used peripheral blood mononuclear cells (PBMCs), collected at new diagnosis, from a patient treated with antithyroid drugs. The TCR sequence derives from a woman younger than 30 with Graves disease.

The CDR3 here is CASSQAISGINEQFF. CDR3 DNA sequence: TGTGCCAGCAGCCAAGCGATTAGCGGGATCAATGAGCAGTTCTTC. The genes are TRBV3-1 and TRBJ2-1; 8 bases map to TRBD2. J lost 6 bases, V lost 1 base, and 5 bases had no gene match. The CDR3 has 15 residues. Germline V lookup: CDR1 LGHDT, CDR2 YNNKEL (reference sequence).